A selection of T cell receptor beta chains follows, all from one sample in a study of control samples from healthy donors and cancer patients. Profiled with immunoSEQ multiplex PCR; TCRdb holds only in-frame clones, not every one. Found here are about 120,000 clones, more than 75% of them singletons; the top ten hold 2.3%. The source material was blood. These receptors all come from a woman in her seventies in good health. CDR3s include the opening cysteine and the closing phenylalanine or tryptophan. Each record gives: D gene, V gene, J gene, CDR3 protein. D genes are given only for firm matches.

D gene: -
V gene: TRBV5-5
J gene: TRBJ1-1
CDR3 protein: CASTITGQLNTEAFF

D gene: -
V gene: TRBV4-1
J gene: TRBJ1-1
CDR3 protein: CASSQVFGAEAFF

D gene: TRBD1
V gene: TRBV11-1
J gene: TRBJ2-7
CDR3 protein: CASRLDRTYEQYF

D gene: -
V gene: TRBV11-2
J gene: TRBJ1-1
CDR3 protein: CASSRVLGGTEAFF

D gene: -
V gene: TRBV11-2
J gene: TRBJ2-2
CDR3 protein: CASSWGGVGELFF

D gene: TRBD2
V gene: TRBV27
J gene: TRBJ2-7
CDR3 protein: CASSTLIAGGEYEQYF

D gene: -
V gene: TRBV7-9
J gene: TRBJ2-2
CDR3 protein: CASSGRAIGGELFF

D gene: -
V gene: TRBV27
J gene: TRBJ1-5
CDR3 protein: CASSLRGNSNQPQHF

D gene: TRBD2
V gene: TRBV11-2
J gene: TRBJ2-7
CDR3 protein: CASSSTRGGYEQYF

D gene: TRBD2
V gene: TRBV5-1
J gene: TRBJ2-5
CDR3 protein: CASSVSGGDGETQYF

D gene: TRBD2
V gene: TRBV4-2
J gene: TRBJ2-7
CDR3 protein: CASSPRLAGRDEQYF

D gene: -
V gene: TRBV6-5
J gene: TRBJ1-4
CDR3 protein: CASRGRGGEKLFF

D gene: TRBD1
V gene: TRBV29-1
J gene: TRBJ1-2
CDR3 protein: CSVDAGQGFYGYTF

D gene: -
V gene: TRBV9
J gene: TRBJ2-2
CDR3 protein: CASSVVSREGELFF

D gene: TRBD1
V gene: TRBV11-3
J gene: TRBJ2-2
CDR3 protein: CASSVGTGRGTGELFF

D gene: TRBD1
V gene: TRBV18
J gene: TRBJ1-2
CDR3 protein: CASSPGQGVFNYGYTF

D gene: TRBD1
V gene: TRBV12-3/TRBV12-4
J gene: TRBJ1-5
CDR3 protein: CASRGQGNQPQHF

D gene: -
V gene: TRBV9
J gene: TRBJ2-3
CDR3 protein: CASSETVALVDTQYF

D gene: -
V gene: TRBV19
J gene: TRBJ1-2
CDR3 protein: CASSIRAANYGYTF

D gene: -
V gene: TRBV6-5
J gene: TRBJ1-1
CDR3 protein: CASSTGRPGAFF

D gene: -
V gene: TRBV21-1
J gene: TRBJ2-1
CDR3 protein: CASSTPGTQGNEQFF

D gene: -
V gene: TRBV10-3
J gene: TRBJ1-4
CDR3 protein: CAISVGRGEKLFF

D gene: -
V gene: TRBV20-1
J gene: TRBJ2-1
CDR3 protein: CSAKWNNEQFF

D gene: TRBD1
V gene: TRBV6-1
J gene: TRBJ1-2
CDR3 protein: CASSEGQGDGYTF

D gene: -
V gene: TRBV27
J gene: TRBJ2-1
CDR3 protein: CASSSPLALEQFF

D gene: -
V gene: TRBV7-2
J gene: TRBJ2-7
CDR3 protein: CASSLAERRHF

D gene: -
V gene: TRBV19
J gene: TRBJ2-1
CDR3 protein: CASSIVSGAPSYNEQFF

D gene: -
V gene: TRBV2
J gene: TRBJ1-2
CDR3 protein: CASSDFGPNGYTF

D gene: -
V gene: TRBV5-6
J gene: TRBJ1-1
CDR3 protein: CASSLSLNGAVGGAFF

D gene: -
V gene: TRBV15
J gene: TRBJ2-2
CDR3 protein: CATSRAGTSTGELFF

D gene: TRBD1
V gene: TRBV11-3
J gene: TRBJ1-2
CDR3 protein: CASSKGQNLDYGYTF

D gene: -
V gene: TRBV11-2
J gene: TRBJ1-4
CDR3 protein: CASSARYRGTNEKLFF

D gene: -
V gene: TRBV2
J gene: TRBJ2-1
CDR3 protein: CASSVPLPTYNEQFF

D gene: -
V gene: TRBV6-2/TRBV6-3
J gene: TRBJ1-5
CDR3 protein: CASTPSGRSNQPQHF

D gene: -
V gene: TRBV4-2
J gene: TRBJ1-2
CDR3 protein: CASSQDWTTGYGYTF

D gene: -
V gene: TRBV25-1
J gene: TRBJ1-3
CDR3 protein: CASSLPGRGNTIYF

D gene: -
V gene: TRBV3-1/TRBV3-2
J gene: TRBJ2-7
CDR3 protein: CARTPGASYEQYF

D gene: -
V gene: TRBV6-5
J gene: TRBJ2-5
CDR3 protein: CASSYSNRGEETQYF

D gene: -
V gene: TRBV10-3
J gene: TRBJ2-6
CDR3 protein: CAISGGQSGANVLTF

D gene: -
V gene: TRBV24-1
J gene: TRBJ2-1
CDR3 protein: CATSSAGAGRDNEQFF

D gene: TRBD2
V gene: TRBV5-1
J gene: TRBJ2-1
CDR3 protein: CASSGSGGHNEQFF

D gene: -
V gene: TRBV5-1
J gene: TRBJ1-4
CDR3 protein: CASSVGGNEEKLFF